The next 8 T cell receptor beta chains were all read from a single sample in a study of T-cell memory formation after mild COVID-19. TCRdb passed the 5' RACE reads through MiXCR, listing each CDR3 protein once. The sample lists 200,000 or so distinct CDR3 sequences, approximately 16% occurring once. The sample consisted of PBMCs or a T cell subset sorted from them (not recorded which). The receptor set was obtained from an adult woman who had mild COVID-19 (a few samples of this study predate the infection). Cell type and time point are not known.

This clonotype was counted once. The V and J genes are TRBV7-9 and TRBJ2-7; D may be TRBD1 or TRBD2 (5 bases each). The CDR3 is 17 amino acids. Germline V lookup: CDR1 SEHNR, CDR2 FQNEAQ (reference sequence). V shed 5 bases and J shed 3 bases, with 23 bases lying between them. CDR3 in DNA: TGTGCCAGCAGCGTTTATGGTCGGGGACCTAATGACTACGAGCAGTACTTC. Translated, it gives CASSVYGRGPNDYEQYF. Supplemented by reference TRBV7-9 and TRBJ2-7, the full variable domain reads DTGVSQNPRHKITKRGQNVTFRCDPISEHNRLYWYRQTLGQGPEFLTYFQNEAQLEKSRLLSDRFSAERPKGSFSTLEIQRTEQGDSAMYLCASSVYGRGPNDYEQYFGPGTRLTVT.

This clonotype was seen more than once but under ten times. This sequence joins TRBV4-2 and TRBJ2-1; TRBD2 matches at 12 bases. V dropped 3 bases and J dropped 7; count of bases not matched to a gene: 7. This CDR3 comprises 16 residues. CDR1 LGHNA and CDR2 YNFKEQ come from the germline V gene. CDR3 region: CASSQVLAGGSNEQFF. In nucleotides, the CDR3 is TGTGCCAGCAGCCAGGTTCTAGCGGGGGGGTCTAATGAGCAGTTCTTC.

The chain has TRBV4-3 and TRBJ2-3; the D call may be TRBD1 or TRBD2 (5 bases each). The CDR3 sequence is 12 residues long. Trimming shortened V by 4 bases and J by 8 bases, and 10 bases separated the two germline ends. Germline lookup yields CDR1 LGHNA and CDR2 YSLEER. CDR3 bases: TGCGCCAGCAGCCGGGACCTTCTTACGCAGTATTTT. Its protein is CASSRDLLTQYF.

The sample holds a few counts of this clonotype. V and J are TRBV27 and TRBJ1-1; D gene ambiguous. Trimming removed 0 bases from V and 1 base from J, with 15 bases in between. The CDR3 is 17 amino acids. Germline V lookup: CDR1 MNHEY, CDR2 SMNVEV (reference sequence). As DNA, the CDR3 is TGTGCCAGCAGTTTATCCTACAGCACACCCAAGAACACTGAAGCTTTCTTT. Translation: CASSLSYSTPKNTEAFF.

This chain joins TRBV24-1 and TRBJ2-1; D possibly corresponds to TRBD2 (5 bases). The CDR3 spans 14 residues. V was clipped by 2 bases and J by 6 bases, with 10 bases between them. From germline, CDR1 is KGHDR and CDR2 SFDVKD. This CDR3 is CATSDWVGSNEQFF. In DNA, the CDR3 is TGTGCCACCAGTGATTGGGTGGGGAGCAATGAGCAGTTCTTC.

CDR3 in amino acids: CSASRIGFNTEAFF. CDR3 sequence (DNA): TGCAGTGCTAGTCGGATAGGCTTCAACACTGAAGCTTTCTTT. The V and J genes are TRBV20-1 and TRBJ1-1; D is ambiguous. This CDR3 comprises 14 residues. Germline V gene sequence: CDR1 DFQATT, CDR2 SNEGSKA (reference sequence). V was clipped by 3 bases and J by 2 bases, with 13 bases between them.

This chain links TRBV7-6 with TRBJ1-6; D unclear. The V gene's germline CDR1 is SGHVS and CDR2 FNYEAQ. The ends were cut back, 5 bases at V and 5 bases at J, with 7 bases in the middle. The CDR3 covers 13 residues. The CDR3 DNA reads TGTGCCAGCAGCCACGGGGATAATTCACCCCTCCACTTT. This sequence encodes CASSHGDNSPLHF.

This clonotype was recorded a few times. J is TRBJ1-1 and V is TRBV3-1; tentative D call: TRBD1 (5 bases). Germline V gives CDR1 LGHDT, CDR2 YNNKEL (reference sequence). With 3 bases removed from V and 7 bases from J, the gap between germline ends came to 21 bases. The CDR3 runs 16 residues. In nucleotides, the CDR3 is TGTGCCAGCAGCCACCGATCCCGGGGCTTAGACCTTGAAGCTTTCTTT. Amino acid sequence: CASSHRSRGLDLEAFF. Together with reference TRBV3-1 and TRBJ1-1, the CDR3 gives the full variable domain: DTAVSQTPKYLVTQMGNDKSIKCEQNLGHDTMYWYKQDSKKFLKIMFSYNNKELIINETVPNRFSPKSPDKAHLNLHINSLELGDSAVYFCASSHRSRGLDLEAFFGQGTRLTVV.